The 9 T cell receptor beta chains listed next were all sequenced from one sample in a study of blood T cell repertoires in COVID-19 (dated by TCRdb to 2020 to 2021). Library preparation used the immunoSEQ multiplex PCR assay. TCRdb holds this immuneACCESS table with in-frame rearrangements only. Some clones are missing; in checked studies, unresolved V genes explain under half, and the rest has no known cause. The sample contains about 480,000 clones, 85% to 90% of them found a single time. Roughly 8.3% of the sample rests with the top ten. Material for sequencing was peripheral blood. These receptors were taken from a woman in her forties or fifties with COVID-19, enrolled during active disease.

For the CDR3, the DNA is TGTGCCAGCACCCTGCAGGGTAGAAAAGAAGCTTTCTTT. Translating it yields CASTLQGRKEAFF. V gene TRBV5-6 combines with J gene TRBJ1-1; D may be TRBD1 (5 bases). V lost 6 bases to trimming and J lost 8 bases, with 17 bases between them. Germline V CDR1 and CDR2: SGHDT, YYEEEE. CDR3 size: 13 residues.

The gene calls are TRBV5-1 and TRBJ2-1; a possible D gene is TRBD2 (6 bases). Trimming removed 0 bases from V and 4 bases from J, with 11 bases in between. The CDR3 runs to 15 residues. Germline assignment: CDR1 SGHRS and CDR2 YFSETQ. DNA of the CDR3: TGCGCCAGCAGCTTGGGGGACTCCCAATACAATGAGCAGTTCTTC. This gives the protein CASSLGDSQYNEQFF.

This clone was observed once. This same CDR3 is encoded by further DNA sequences in the sample. The chain joins TRBV30 to TRBJ1-1, with a weak D call TRBD1 (6 bases). The length of the CDR3 is 14 residues. Germline CDR1 is GTSNPN and CDR2 is SVGIG (reference sequence). The V and J ends lost 0 bases and 1 base respectively, with 9 bases between them. In nucleotides, the CDR3 is TGTGCCTGGAGTGTAGGGGGGGGGAACACTGAAGCTTTCTTT. Translating gives CAWSVGGGNTEAFF.

J is TRBJ1-4 and V is TRBV20-1, with TRBD1 identical over 9 bases. Germline trimming cut 3 bases from V and 7 bases from J; bases unmatched to any gene: 6. The germline gives CDR1 DFQATT, CDR2 SNEGSKA (reference sequence). The CDR3 consists of 14 residues. CDR3 nucleotides: TGCAGTGCTAGTGGAGACAGGGGGAGTGAAAAACTGTTTTTT. Translated, it gives CSASGDRGSEKLFF.

The rearrangement links TRBV5-4 to TRBJ2-3; TRBD1 is a possible D gene (6 bases). V gave up 4 bases and J gave up 4 bases, with 10 bases separating them. CDR1 and CDR2 from the germline V gene are SGHNT and YYREEE (reference sequence). The CDR3 totals 13 residues. CDR3 in amino acids: CASSQGISDTQYF. In DNA form, the CDR3 reads TGTGCCAGCAGCCAGGGGATCTCAGATACGCAGTATTTT.

Comment on this clone: This sample also contains other DNA sequences that code for the same CDR3. This rearrangement joins TRBV11-2 to TRBJ1-3, with no clear D. V gave up 8 bases and J gave up 0 bases, with 8 bases separating them. CDR3 size: 13 residues. Germline CDR1 and CDR2: SGHAT and FQNNGV. This chain's CDR3 is CASSLSSGNTIYF. The CDR3 region has the DNA TGTGCCAGCTCCCTTAGCTCTGGAAACACCATATATTTT.

This chain joins TRBV21-1 and TRBJ1-4; the listed D gene, TRBD1, was not tested against the DNA. TRBV21-1 is assigned pseudogene status. This CDR3 spans 16 amino acids. The CDR3 protein is CASSKAKGQDNEKLFF. The CDR3 nucleotides read TGTGCCAGCAGCAAAGCTAAGGGACAGGATAATGAAAAACTGTTTTTT.

The chain combines TRBV28 with TRBJ2-7; tentative D call: TRBD2 (5 bases). The V and J ends lost 5 bases and 1 base respectively, with 9 bases between them. The CDR3 is 13 residues long. In germline, CDR1 is MDHEN, CDR2 SYDVKM. CDR3 nucleotide sequence: TGTGCCAGCAGTCGGTCGGGGTCCTACGAGCAGTACTTC. It codes for CASSRSGSYEQYF.

The chain combines TRBV12-5 with TRBJ2-5; a weak D match, TRBD1 (5 bases). The CDR3 consists of 14 residues. Germline V gene data show CDR1 as LGHNT and CDR2 as FRNRAP. V lost 2 bases to trimming and J lost 5 bases, with 12 bases between them. The CDR3: CASGLQGFKETQYF. The CDR3 DNA is TGTGCTAGTGGTTTGCAGGGATTCAAGGAGACCCAGTACTTC.